The rows below give T cell receptor beta chains drawn from one sample of a study of regulatory T cells in long-lasting Graves disease. TCRdb re-derived calls from the multiplex PCR reads in MiXCR, one entry per CDR3 protein. Of approximately 350,000 distinct CDR3 sequences in the sample, about 16% were seen once. The same data also contributed to another study, on T cells in Graves' hyperthyroidism and ophthalmopathy.

The material was peripheral blood mononuclear cells (PBMCs), obtained at new diagnosis, from a patient treated with antithyroid drugs. The receptors were gathered from a woman aged 18-29 years with Graves disease. The CDR3 runs from the conserved cysteine through the conserved F or W. The D gene is left open where the match is weak. Clone sizes are given selectively: once, few, many, or a class where the clone is expanded.

cdr3_length d_call j_call v_call clone_size cdr3_aa cdr3_nt
14 NA TRBJ1-2 TRBV20-1 few CSAHPPTGLDGYTF TGCAGTGCTCACCCCCCGACAGGTCTCGATGGCTACACCTTC
14 NA TRBJ1-2 TRBV7-6 NA CASSGSVTNYGYTF TGTGCCAGCAGCGGCAGCGTTACTAACTATGGCTACACCTTC
15 TRBD2 TRBJ2-2 TRBV6-4 many CASSLLAGDTGELFF TGTGCCAGCAGCCTTCTAGCGGGAGACACCGGGGAGCTGTTTTTT
13 NA TRBJ2-5 TRBV20-1 many CSGDYRVGETQYF TGCAGTGGCGATTACAGGGTGGGAGAGACCCAGTACTTC
14 TRBD1 TRBJ1-4 TRBV7-9 few CASSSRQGNEKLFF TGTGCCAGCAGCTCTCGACAGGGTAATGAAAAACTGTTTTTT
12 NA TRBJ2-7 TRBV7-9 NA CASSLDSAEQYF TGTGCCAGCAGCTTGGACAGTGCCGAGCAGTACTTC
17 TRBD1 TRBJ2-1 TRBV4-1 few CASSRRDRTFSYNEQFF TGCGCCAGCAGCCGCCGGGACAGAACTTTCTCCTACAATGAGCAGTTCTTC
15 TRBD1 TRBJ1-1 TRBV11-2 many CASGDRQGPNTEAFF TGTGCCAGCGGGGACCGACAGGGTCCTAACACTGAAGCTTTCTTT
12 TRBD1 TRBJ2-7 TRBV30 many CAWSTGINEQYF TGTGCCTGGTCGACAGGGATCAACGAGCAGTACTTC
14 TRBD1 TRBJ1-2 TRBV5-4 few CASSADRANYGYTF TGTGCCAGCAGCGCGGACAGGGCGAACTATGGCTACACCTTC
12 TRBD1 TRBJ1-1 TRBV29-1 few CSADRTNTEAFF TGCAGCGCGGACAGGACGAACACTGAAGCTTTCTTT
13 NA TRBJ2-3 TRBV7-3 many CASSLRMGDTQYF TGTGCCAGCAGCTTACGGATGGGGGATACGCAGTATTTT